The 15 T cell receptor beta chains below were found in one sample sequenced in a study of shared clonotypes between healthy human individuals. Measured with immunoSEQ multiplex PCR; TCRdb has only the in-frame clones, and not every one. This table has some 500,000 clones, around 96% appearing once. Sample: naive CD4+ T cells sorted from blood. Subset defined: CD45RA+ positively selected. The receptor source for this set is a woman younger than 45 in good health.

The J gene is TRBJ1-5, the V gene TRBV7-9, with 7 nucleotides matching TRBD1. The CDR3 has 14 amino acids. Trimming cost V 5 bases and J 1 base; bases outside gene matches: 2. The germline CDR1 and CDR2 sequences are SEHNR and FQNEAQ (reference sequence). The CDR3 loop reads CASSPTGSNQPQHF. The DNA for the CDR3 is TGTGCCAGCAGCCCGACAGGGAGCAATCAGCCCCAGCATTTT. Combining the CDR3 with reference TRBV7-9 and TRBJ1-5 gives the whole variable domain DTGVSQNPRHKITKRGQNVTFRCDPISEHNRLYWYRQTLGQGPEFLTYFQNEAQLEKSRLLSDRFSAERPKGSFSTLEIQRTEQGDSAMYLCASSPTGSNQPQHFGDGTRLSIL.

V is TRBV28 and J is TRBJ1-2; D is undetermined. Between the trimmed V and J ends, which lost 6 bases and 12 bases, there was a span of 17 bases. Per the germline V gene, CDR1 is MDHEN and CDR2 is SYDVKM. The CDR3 covers 12 residues. The CDR3 sequence is CASSPVSGIHTF. CDR3 nucleotides: TGTGCCAGCAGCCCGGTCTCTGGGATCCACACCTTC.

This chain joins TRBV27 and TRBJ1-1, with D tentatively TRBD1 (6 bases). Germline assignment: CDR1 MNHEY and CDR2 SMNVEV (reference sequence). There are 15 residues in the CDR3. V lost 7 bases, J lost 1 base, and 16 bases lay in between. The CDR3 coding sequence is TGTGCCAGCAAGTTCAAGGGGACACCGAACACTGAAGCTTTCTTT. The encoded protein is CASKFKGTPNTEAFF.

V gene TRBV4-1 combines with J gene TRBJ2-7; 7 nucleotides line up with TRBD2. This CDR3 comprises 15 residues. The V gene end was trimmed by 2 bases and the J gene end by 5 bases; junction bases not matched to a gene: 9. Per germline, CDR1 MGHRA and CDR2 YSYEKL. CDR3 DNA: TGCGCCAGCAGCCAACTCGCGGGAGTTCAAAACGAGCAGTACTTC. Its protein is CASSQLAGVQNEQYF.

V usage is TRBV4-1 and J usage is TRBJ2-1, with TRBD2 as a possible D gene (5 bases). V was pared by 1 base and J by 7 bases, with 20 bases between. CDR3 length equals 17 residues. Germline V gives CDR1 MGHRA, CDR2 YSYEKL. The CDR3 DNA is TGCGCCAGCAGCCAAGGCGCGATAAGAACCAGAGGGAATGAGCAGTTCTTC. This sequence encodes CASSQGAIRTRGNEQFF.

Only one count was recorded for this clone. The chain recombines TRBV5-4 with TRBJ2-5; D not certain. The V and J ends lost 4 bases and 1 base respectively, with 14 bases between them. The CDR3 spans 15 residues. In germline, CDR1 is SGHNT, CDR2 YYREEE (reference sequence). CDR3 in amino acids: CASSPTTASQETQYF. The CDR3 region has the DNA TGTGCCAGCAGCCCAACCACGGCCAGCCAAGAGACCCAGTACTTC.

This rearrangement joins TRBV19 to TRBJ1-4, with D unresolved. The germline V gene has CDR1 LNHDA and CDR2 SQIVND (reference sequence). This CDR3 has 16 amino acids. With 5 bases removed from V and 0 bases from J, the gap between germline ends came to 13 bases. CDR3: CASSLGGLATNEKLFF. CDR3 nucleotide sequence: TGTGCCAGTAGTCTTGGAGGATTAGCAACTAATGAAAAACTGTTTTTT.

This clone was seen only once. This chain connects TRBV11-2 to TRBJ2-7; 11 bases agree with TRBD2. V shed 3 bases, J shed 7 bases, and the junction held 5 bases outside the gene matches. The CDR3 spans 14 residues. The germline V gene has CDR1 SGHAT and CDR2 FQNNGV. In nucleotides, the CDR3 is TGTGCCAGCAGCTTTGCACTAGCGGGAGAAGAGCAGTACTTC. Its translation: CASSFALAGEEQYF.

The chain has TRBV5-1 and TRBJ2-7, with 11 bases that match TRBD2. This CDR3 is 16 amino acids long. The ends lost 4 bases at V and 1 base at J; junction bases unmatched: 7. Germline V gives CDR1 SGHRS, CDR2 YFSETQ. CDR3 in DNA: TGCGCCAGCAGCCGTTCGACTAGCGGGAAATCCTACGAGCAGTACTTC. Translated: CASSRSTSGKSYEQYF.

The genes are TRBV19 and TRBJ2-1; 7 positions agree with TRBD1. V gave up 4 bases and J gave up 13 bases; unmatched junction bases: 13. CDR1 and CDR2 from the germline V gene are LNHDA and SQIVND (reference sequence). This CDR3 is built from 14 residues. The CDR3: CASSTRGHAVLQFF. CDR3 DNA: TGTGCCAGTAGTACGAGGGGGCACGCAGTTTTACAGTTCTTC.

The chain links TRBV19 to TRBJ2-3; D gene ambiguous. CDR1 is LNHDA and CDR2 is SQIVND in the germline V gene (reference sequence). CDR3 length equals 13 residues. V lost 1 base and J lost 5, with 7 bases in between. CDR3 residues: CASSIGVRDTQYF. The CDR3 nucleotides are TGTGCCAGTAGTATAGGAGTTCGAGATACGCAGTATTTT. Looking up the rest from reference TRBV19 and TRBJ2-3 gives the full variable domain: DGGITQSPKYLFRKEGQNVTLSCEQNLNHDAMYWYRQDPGQGLRLIYYSQIVNDFQKGDIAEGYSVSREKKESFPLTVTSAQKNPTAFYLCASSIGVRDTQYFGPGTRLTVL.

The V call is TRBV19, the J call TRBJ1-5; TRBD1 aligns across 9 bases. V lost 6 bases, J lost 0 bases, and 3 bases stayed unmatched. The CDR3 totals 15 residues. Per germline, CDR1 LNHDA and CDR2 SQIVND (reference sequence). The CDR3 coding sequence is TGTGCCAGTAGGGGGACAGGGAGTAGCAATCAGCCCCAGCATTTT. This translates into CASRGTGSSNQPQHF.

This sequence joins TRBV11-2 and TRBJ2-7; possibly TRBD1 for D (6 bases). V gave up 0 bases and J gave up 2 bases, with 8 bases separating them. Looked up from germline, CDR1 is SGHAT and CDR2 is FQNNGV. The CDR3 sequence is 14 residues long. CDR3 sequence reads: CASSLEQGPYEQYF. The CDR3 DNA follows: TGTGCCAGCAGCTTAGAGCAGGGGCCCTACGAGCAGTACTTC.

V usage is TRBV2 and J usage is TRBJ2-5; D possibly matches TRBD1 or TRBD2 (5 bases each). Looked up from germline, CDR1 is SNHLY and CDR2 is FYNNEI. The length of the CDR3 is 13 residues. V was clipped by 8 bases and J by 7 bases, with 17 bases between them. CDR3: CASRDARYMTQYF. In DNA, the CDR3 is TGTGCCAGCCGGGACGCCCGGTATATGACCCAGTACTTC.

The rearrangement joins TRBV6-1 to TRBJ1-5; a possible D gene is TRBD1 (6 bases). The V and J ends lost 7 bases and 4 bases respectively, with 11 bases between them. Germline V gene data show CDR1 as MNHNS and CDR2 as SASEGT. The CDR3 runs 13 residues. The CDR3 reads CASIGQINQPQHF. The CDR3 DNA reads TGTGCCAGCATCGGACAGATAAATCAGCCCCAGCATTTT.